There are many counts of the clone carrying this T cell receptor beta chain. The antigen is undetermined. TCRdb itself ran the PCR reads through MiXCR, one entry per CDR3 protein. The data show around 470,000 distinct CDR3 sequences, with roughly 25% seen just once and 0.7% to 0.9% held by the top ten. The data were taken from a study of molecular identifiers for immune sequencing clone quantification. General study points: Clones that had above 20 RNA copies took up over 99% of effector molecules but under 1% in naive cells.

Naive CD8 T cells, phenotype CD8+CD4-CCR7+CD45RA+, were sorted. V lost 6 bases to trimming and J lost 10 bases, with 13 bases between them. The CDR3 is made up of 12 amino acids. This chain joins TRBV12-3 or TRBV12-4 and TRBJ2-1; D remains unclear. The receptor's source is a human donor in good health. Some libraries in this study had Jurkat cell RNA spiked in. Input material: naive CD8+ T cells from blood, with Jurkat cell RNA spiked in. The subset is: FACS-sorted CD8+CD4-CCR7+CD45RA+ naive T cells. The CDR3 DNA follows: TGTGCCAGCAGCGAAACTGAGCCCGAGCAGTTCTTC. Its translation: CASSETEPEQFF.